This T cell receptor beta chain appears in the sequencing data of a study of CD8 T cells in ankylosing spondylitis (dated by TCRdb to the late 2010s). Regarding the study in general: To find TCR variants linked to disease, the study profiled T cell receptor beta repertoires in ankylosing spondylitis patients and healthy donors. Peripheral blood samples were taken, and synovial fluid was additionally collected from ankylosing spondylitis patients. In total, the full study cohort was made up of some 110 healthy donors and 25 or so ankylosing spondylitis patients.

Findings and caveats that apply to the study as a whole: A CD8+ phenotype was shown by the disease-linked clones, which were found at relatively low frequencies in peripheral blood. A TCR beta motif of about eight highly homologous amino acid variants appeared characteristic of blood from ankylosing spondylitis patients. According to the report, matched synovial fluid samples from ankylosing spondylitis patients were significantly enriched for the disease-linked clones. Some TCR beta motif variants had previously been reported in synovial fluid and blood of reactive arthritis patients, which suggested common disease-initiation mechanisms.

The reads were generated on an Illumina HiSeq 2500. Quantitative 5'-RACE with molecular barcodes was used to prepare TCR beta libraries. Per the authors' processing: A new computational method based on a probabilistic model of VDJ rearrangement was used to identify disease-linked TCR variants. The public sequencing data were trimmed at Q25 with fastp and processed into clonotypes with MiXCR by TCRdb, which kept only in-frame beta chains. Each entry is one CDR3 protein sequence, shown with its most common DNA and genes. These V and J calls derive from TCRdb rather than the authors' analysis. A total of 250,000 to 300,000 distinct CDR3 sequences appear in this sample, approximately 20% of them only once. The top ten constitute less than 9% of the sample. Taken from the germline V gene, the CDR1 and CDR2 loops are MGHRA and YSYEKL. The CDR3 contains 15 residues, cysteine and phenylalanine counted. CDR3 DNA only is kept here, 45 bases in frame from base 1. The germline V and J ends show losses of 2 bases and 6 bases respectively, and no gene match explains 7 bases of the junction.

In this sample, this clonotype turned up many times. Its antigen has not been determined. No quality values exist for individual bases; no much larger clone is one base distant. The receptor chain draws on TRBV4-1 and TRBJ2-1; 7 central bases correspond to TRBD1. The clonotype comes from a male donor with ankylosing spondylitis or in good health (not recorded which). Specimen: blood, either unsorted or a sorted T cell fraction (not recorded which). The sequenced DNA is TGCGCCAGCAGCCAACCGACAGGGAGAGGCAATGAGCAGTTCTTC. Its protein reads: CASSQPTGRGNEQFF.